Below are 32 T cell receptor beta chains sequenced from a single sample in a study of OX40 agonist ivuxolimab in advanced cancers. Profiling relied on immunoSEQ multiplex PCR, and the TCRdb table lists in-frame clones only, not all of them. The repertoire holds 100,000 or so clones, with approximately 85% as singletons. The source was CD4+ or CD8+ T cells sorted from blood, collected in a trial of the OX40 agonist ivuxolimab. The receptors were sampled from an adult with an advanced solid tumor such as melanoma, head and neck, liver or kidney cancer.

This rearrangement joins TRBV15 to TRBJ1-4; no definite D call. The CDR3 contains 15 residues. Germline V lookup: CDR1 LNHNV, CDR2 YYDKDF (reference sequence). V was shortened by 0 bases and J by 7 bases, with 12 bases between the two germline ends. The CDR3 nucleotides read TGTGCCACCAGCAGAGATGCGCGGAGTCGTGAAAAACTGTTTTTT. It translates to CATSRDARSREKLFF.

The CDR3 region has the DNA TGCGCCAGCAGCCAAAGGGAGAGGACCCGCAACACCATATATTTT. Translation: CASSQRERTRNTIYF. The chain is built from TRBV4-1 and TRBJ1-3; D uncertain. This CDR3 comprises 15 residues. CDR1 and CDR2 (germline): MGHRA, YSYEKL. Trimming shortened V by 2 bases and J by 7 bases, and 15 bases separated the two germline ends.

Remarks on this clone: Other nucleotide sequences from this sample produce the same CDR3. CDR3 sequence reads: CASSFYNEQFF. The CDR3 DNA follows: TGTGCCAGCAGCTTCTACAATGAGCAGTTCTTC. The chain joins TRBV7-9 to TRBJ2-1; D gene ambiguous. Trimming took 3 bases from V and 3 from J, leaving 0 bases between them. The V gene's germline CDR1 is SEHNR and CDR2 FQNEAQ (reference sequence). The CDR3 runs to 11 residues.

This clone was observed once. CDR3 sequence (DNA): TGCGCCAGCAGCTTTGTACTAGCGGGAGTAGAGACCCAGTACTTC. Translating gives CASSFVLAGVETQYF. The rearrangement links TRBV5-1 to TRBJ2-5, with TRBD2 matching 11 bases. V shed 2 bases, J shed 4 bases, and the junction held 4 bases outside the gene matches. Looked up from germline, CDR1 is SGHRS and CDR2 is YFSETQ. This CDR3 comprises 15 residues.

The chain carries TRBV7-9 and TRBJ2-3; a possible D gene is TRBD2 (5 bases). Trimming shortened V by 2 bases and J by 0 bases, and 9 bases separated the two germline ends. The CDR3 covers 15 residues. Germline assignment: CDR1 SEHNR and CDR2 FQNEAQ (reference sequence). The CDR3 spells CASSLRGVSTDTQYF. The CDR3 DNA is TGTGCCAGCAGCTTACGGGGAGTAAGCACAGATACGCAGTATTTT.

The CDR3 sequence is CASSPTGGPNTGELFF. The CDR3 nucleotides are TGTGCCAGCAGCCCGACAGGGGGCCCTAACACCGGGGAGCTGTTTTTT. This rearrangement joins TRBV28 to TRBJ2-2; TRBD1 matches at 10 bases. CDR1 MDHEN and CDR2 SYDVKM come from the germline V gene. The CDR3 extends over 16 amino acids. Losses at the gene ends were 6 bases for V and 2 bases for J; bases not matched to a gene: 6.

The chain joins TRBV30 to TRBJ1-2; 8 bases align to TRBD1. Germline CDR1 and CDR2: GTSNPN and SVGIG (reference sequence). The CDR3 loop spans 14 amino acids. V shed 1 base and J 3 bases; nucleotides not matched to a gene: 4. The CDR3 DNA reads TGTGCCTGGAGTGGAAACAGGGGGGACTATGGCTACACCTTC. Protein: CAWSGNRGDYGYTF.

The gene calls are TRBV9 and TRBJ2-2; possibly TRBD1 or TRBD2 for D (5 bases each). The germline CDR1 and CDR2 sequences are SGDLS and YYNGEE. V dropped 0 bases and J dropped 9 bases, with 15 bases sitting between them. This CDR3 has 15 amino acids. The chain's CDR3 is CASSVVGRGARELFF. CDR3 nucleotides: TGTGCCAGCAGCGTAGTGGGAAGAGGGGCCCGGGAGCTGTTTTTT.

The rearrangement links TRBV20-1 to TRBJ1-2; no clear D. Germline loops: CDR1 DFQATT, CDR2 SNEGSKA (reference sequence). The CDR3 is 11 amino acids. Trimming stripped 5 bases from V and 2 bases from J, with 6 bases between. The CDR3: CSALGNYGYTF. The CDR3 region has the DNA TGCAGTGCTTTGGGGAACTATGGCTACACCTTC.

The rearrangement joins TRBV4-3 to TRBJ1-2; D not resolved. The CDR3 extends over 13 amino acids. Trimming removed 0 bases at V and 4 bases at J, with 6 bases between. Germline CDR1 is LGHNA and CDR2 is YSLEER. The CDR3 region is CASSQDSSYGYTF. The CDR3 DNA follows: TGCGCCAGCAGCCAAGATAGTAGCTATGGCTACACCTTC.

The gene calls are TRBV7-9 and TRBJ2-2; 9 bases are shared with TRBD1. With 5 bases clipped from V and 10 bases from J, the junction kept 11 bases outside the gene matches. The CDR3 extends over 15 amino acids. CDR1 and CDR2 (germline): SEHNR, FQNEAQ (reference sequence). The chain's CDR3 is CASSPRDRDKEELFF. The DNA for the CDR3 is TGTGCCAGCAGCCCGAGGGACAGGGATAAGGAGGAGCTGTTTTTT.

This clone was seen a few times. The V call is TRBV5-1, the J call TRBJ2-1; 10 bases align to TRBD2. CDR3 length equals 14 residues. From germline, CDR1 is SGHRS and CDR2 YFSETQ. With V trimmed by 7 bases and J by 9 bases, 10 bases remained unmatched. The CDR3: CASGLGTSVLEQFF. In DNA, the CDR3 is TGCGCCAGCGGGCTCGGGACTAGCGTTCTTGAGCAGTTCTTC.

The CDR3 region has the DNA TGTGCCAGTAGTATAGGGGGACTCAGCTCCTACAATGAGCAGTTCTTC. Translation gives CASSIGGLSSYNEQFF. The chain uses TRBV19 and TRBJ2-1; a weak D match, TRBD2 (6 bases). Trimming took off 1 base at V and 0 bases at J, with 10 bases between the two ends. The CDR3 runs 16 residues. Germline V gene sequence: CDR1 LNHDA, CDR2 SQIVND (reference sequence).

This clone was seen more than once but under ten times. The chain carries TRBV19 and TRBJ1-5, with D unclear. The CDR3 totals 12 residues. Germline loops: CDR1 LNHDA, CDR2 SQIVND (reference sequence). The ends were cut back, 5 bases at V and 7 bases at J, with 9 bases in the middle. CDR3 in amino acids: CASSPSGQPQHF. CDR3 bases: TGTGCCAGTAGTCCTTCGGGGCAGCCCCAGCATTTT.

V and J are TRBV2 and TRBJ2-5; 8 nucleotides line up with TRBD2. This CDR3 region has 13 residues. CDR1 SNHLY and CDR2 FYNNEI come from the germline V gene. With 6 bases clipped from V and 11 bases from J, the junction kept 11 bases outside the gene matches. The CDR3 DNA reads TGTGCCAGCAGAACCGAGCGGGAGCGAGAGCAGTACTTC. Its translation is CASRTEREREQYF.

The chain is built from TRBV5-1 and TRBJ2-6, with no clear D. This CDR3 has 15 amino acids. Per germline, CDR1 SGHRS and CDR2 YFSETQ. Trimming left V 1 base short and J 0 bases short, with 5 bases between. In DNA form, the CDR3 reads TGCGCCAGCAGCTTGAGCGTCTCTGGGGCCAACGTCCTGACTTTC. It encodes CASSLSVSGANVLTF.

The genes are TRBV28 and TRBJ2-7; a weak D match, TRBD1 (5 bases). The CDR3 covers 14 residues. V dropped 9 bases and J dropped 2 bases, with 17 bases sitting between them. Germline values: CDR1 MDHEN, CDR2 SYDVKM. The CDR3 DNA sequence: TGTGCCAGTGGGGCAGGCTCGTCGCCCTACGAGCAGTACTTC. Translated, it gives CASGAGSSPYEQYF.

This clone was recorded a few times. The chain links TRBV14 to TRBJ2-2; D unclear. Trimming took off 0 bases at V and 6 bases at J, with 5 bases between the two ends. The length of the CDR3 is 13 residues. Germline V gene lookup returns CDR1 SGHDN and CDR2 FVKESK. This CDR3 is CASSQDGAGELFF. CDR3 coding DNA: TGTGCCAGCAGCCAAGATGGGGCCGGGGAGCTGTTTTTT.

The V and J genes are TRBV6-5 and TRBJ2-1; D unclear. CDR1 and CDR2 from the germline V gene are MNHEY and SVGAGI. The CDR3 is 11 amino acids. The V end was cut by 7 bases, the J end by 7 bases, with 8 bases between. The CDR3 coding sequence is TGTGCCAGCACCCGGTTGAATGAGCAGTTCTTC. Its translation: CASTRLNEQFF.

CDR3 loop: CASSLFKGGTGELFF. For the CDR3, the DNA is TGTGCCAGCAGCTTATTCAAGGGTGGCACCGGGGAGCTGTTTTTT. V gene TRBV7-9 combines with J gene TRBJ2-2; D uncertain. The V and J ends lost 2 bases and 4 bases respectively, with 11 bases between them. Germline CDR1 and CDR2: SEHNR and FQNEAQ (reference sequence). The CDR3 extends over 15 amino acids.

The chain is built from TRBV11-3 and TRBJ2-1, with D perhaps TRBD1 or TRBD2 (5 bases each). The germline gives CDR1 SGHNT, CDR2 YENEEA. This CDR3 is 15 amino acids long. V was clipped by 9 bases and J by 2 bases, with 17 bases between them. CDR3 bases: TGTGCCAGTTCCTTTGGGACGTTCGCCTACAATGAGCAGTTCTTC. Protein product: CASSFGTFAYNEQFF.

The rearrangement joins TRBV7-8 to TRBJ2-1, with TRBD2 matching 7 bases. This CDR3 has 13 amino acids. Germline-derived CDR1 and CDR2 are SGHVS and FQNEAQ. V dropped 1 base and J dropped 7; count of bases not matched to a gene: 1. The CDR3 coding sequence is TGTGCCAGCAGCTTAGGGGGGGGAAATGAGCAGTTCTTC. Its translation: CASSLGGGNEQFF.

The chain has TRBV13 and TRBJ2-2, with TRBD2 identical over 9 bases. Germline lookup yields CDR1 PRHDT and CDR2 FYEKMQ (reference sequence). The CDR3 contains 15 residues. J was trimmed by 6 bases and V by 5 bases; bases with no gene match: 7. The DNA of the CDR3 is TGTGCCAGCAGCGAGGTAGCGGGAGCCCCCGGGGAGCTGTTTTTT. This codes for CASSEVAGAPGELFF.

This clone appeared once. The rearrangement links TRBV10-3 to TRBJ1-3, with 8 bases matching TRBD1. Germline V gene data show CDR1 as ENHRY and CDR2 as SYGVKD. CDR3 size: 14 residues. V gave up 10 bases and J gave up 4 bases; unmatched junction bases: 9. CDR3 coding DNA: TGTGCCAGCCTGACAGGGGACTCGGGAAACACCATATATTTT. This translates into CASLTGDSGNTIYF.

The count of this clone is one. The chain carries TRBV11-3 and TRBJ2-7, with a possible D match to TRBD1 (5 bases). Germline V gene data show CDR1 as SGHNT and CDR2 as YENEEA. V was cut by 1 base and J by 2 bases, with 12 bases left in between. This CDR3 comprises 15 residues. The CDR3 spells CASSLGRAGTYEQYF. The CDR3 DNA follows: TGTGCCAGCAGCTTAGGTCGGGCAGGGACCTACGAGCAGTACTTC.

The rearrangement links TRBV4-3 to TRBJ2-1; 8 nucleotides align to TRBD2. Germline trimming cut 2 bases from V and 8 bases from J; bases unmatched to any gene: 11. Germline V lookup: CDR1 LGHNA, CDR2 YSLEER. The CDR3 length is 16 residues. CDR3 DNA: TGCGCCAGCAGCCAATACGCCGGGACTAGGGTCCATGAGCAGTTCTTC. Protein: CASSQYAGTRVHEQFF.

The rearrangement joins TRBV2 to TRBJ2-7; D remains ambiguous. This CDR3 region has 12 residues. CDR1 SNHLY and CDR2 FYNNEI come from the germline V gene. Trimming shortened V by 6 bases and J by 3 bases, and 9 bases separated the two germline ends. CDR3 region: CASRQDDYEQYF. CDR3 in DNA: TGTGCCAGCAGGCAGGACGACTACGAGCAGTACTTC.

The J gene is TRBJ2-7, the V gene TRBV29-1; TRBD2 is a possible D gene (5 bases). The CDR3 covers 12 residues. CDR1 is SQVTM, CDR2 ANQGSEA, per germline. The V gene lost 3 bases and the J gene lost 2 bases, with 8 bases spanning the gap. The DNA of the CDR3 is TGCAGCGTTGAGGAGGCCCCCTACGAGCAGTACTTC. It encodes CSVEEAPYEQYF.

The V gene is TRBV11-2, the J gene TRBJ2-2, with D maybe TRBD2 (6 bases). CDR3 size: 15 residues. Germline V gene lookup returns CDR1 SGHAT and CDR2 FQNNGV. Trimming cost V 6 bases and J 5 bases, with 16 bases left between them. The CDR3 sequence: CASSPQGTRTGELFF. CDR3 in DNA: TGTGCCAGCAGTCCCCAAGGGACTCGAACCGGGGAGCTGTTTTTT.

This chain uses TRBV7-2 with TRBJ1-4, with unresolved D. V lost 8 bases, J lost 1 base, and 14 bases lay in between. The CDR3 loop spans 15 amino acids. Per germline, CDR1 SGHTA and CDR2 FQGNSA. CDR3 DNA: TGTGCCAGCGGACGATCGTCGGGAACTAATGAAAAACTGTTTTTT. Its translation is CASGRSSGTNEKLFF.

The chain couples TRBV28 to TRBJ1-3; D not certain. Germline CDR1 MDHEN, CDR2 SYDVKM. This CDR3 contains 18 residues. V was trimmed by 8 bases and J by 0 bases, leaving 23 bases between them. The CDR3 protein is CASQPESFLLLSGNTIYF. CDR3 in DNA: TGTGCCAGCCAGCCTGAAAGTTTTTTGCTCCTCTCTGGAAACACCATATATTTT. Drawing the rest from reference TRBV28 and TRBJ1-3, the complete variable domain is DVKVTQSSRYLVKRTGEKVFLECVQDMDHENMFWYRQDPGLGLRLIYFSYDVKMKEKGDIPEGYSVSREKKERFSLILESASTNQTSMYLCASQPESFLLLSGNTIYFGEGSWLTVV.

This chain's CDR3 is CASTGVGSLQDEAFF. DNA for the CDR3: TGTGCCAGCACCGGGGTAGGCAGCCTACAGGATGAAGCTTTCTTT. V usage is TRBV6-5 and J usage is TRBJ1-1, with D possibly TRBD1 on 5 matching bases. V lost 7 bases and J 7 bases, leaving 22 bases between the germline ends. The germline CDR1 and CDR2 sequences are MNHEY and SVGAGI. CDR3 length equals 15 residues.